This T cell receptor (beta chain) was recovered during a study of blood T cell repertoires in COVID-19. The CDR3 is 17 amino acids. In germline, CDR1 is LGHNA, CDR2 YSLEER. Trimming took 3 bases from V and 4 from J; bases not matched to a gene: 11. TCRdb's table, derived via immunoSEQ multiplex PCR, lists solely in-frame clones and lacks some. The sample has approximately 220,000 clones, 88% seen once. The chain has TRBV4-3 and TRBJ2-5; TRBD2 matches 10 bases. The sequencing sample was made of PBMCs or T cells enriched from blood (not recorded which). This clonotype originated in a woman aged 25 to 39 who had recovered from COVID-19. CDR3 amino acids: CASSQSSGGDRIETQYF. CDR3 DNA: TGCGCCAGCAGCCAGTCTAGCGGGGGAGACCGGATAGAGACCCAGTACTTC.